This T cell receptor (beta chain) is drawn from a study of breast tumors, draining lymph nodes, adjacent tissues. J gave up 10 bases and V 6 bases, and 12 bases lay outside the gene matches. Germline values: CDR1 MNHEY, CDR2 SVGAGI. The CDR3 has 15 residues. Samples came from axillary lymph nodes draining the breast cancer. This clonotype was counted at least ten times. MiXCR, applied by TCRdb to the multiplex PCR reads, yields one record per CDR3 protein. This table has around 150,000 distinct CDR3 sequences, about 30% appearing once. Sequenced material: axillary lymph node tissue. The sequence derives from a female donor with breast cancer. Some clones in this sample may be carry-over from other donors' samples. This chain connects TRBV6-5 to TRBJ1-6, with TRBD1 matching 7 bases. The CDR3 protein is CASSPDRDLFSPLHF. In nucleotides, the CDR3 is TGTGCCAGCAGCCCCGACAGGGACTTGTTCTCACCCCTCCACTTT.